Each of the 10 T cell receptor beta chains below was sequenced from the same sample in a study of OX40 agonist ivuxolimab in advanced cancers. Profiled with immunoSEQ multiplex PCR; TCRdb holds only in-frame clones, not every one. Of roughly 120,000 clones in the sample, roughly 92% were seen once. Sample: CD4+ or CD8+ T cells sorted from blood, taken in a trial of the OX40 agonist ivuxolimab. All receptors come from an adult with an advanced solid tumor such as melanoma, head and neck, liver or kidney cancer.

The CDR3 is CASGSGTGRGNQPQHF. In nucleotides, the CDR3 is TGTGCTAGTGGGTCGGGGACAGGACGTGGCAATCAGCCCCAGCATTTT. This chain uses TRBV12-5 with TRBJ1-5; TRBD1 matches at 8 bases. Germline-derived CDR1 and CDR2 are LGHNT and FRNRAP. This CDR3 comprises 16 residues. The trim removed 6 bases at V and 2 bases at J, leaving 9 bases unmatched.

J is TRBJ1-4 and V is TRBV19; D not certain. Germline values: CDR1 LNHDA, CDR2 SQIVND (reference sequence). CDR3 length: 12 amino acids. V lost 5 bases to trimming and J lost 6 bases, with 7 bases between them. This CDR3 reads CASSPDYEKLFF. CDR3 coding DNA: TGTGCCAGTAGTCCCGACTATGAAAAACTGTTTTTT.

The chain recombines TRBV13 with TRBJ1-1, with TRBD1 matching over 9 bases. V lost 2 bases, J lost 3 bases, and 7 bases stayed unmatched. CDR3 length: 16 residues. Germline V gives CDR1 PRHDT, CDR2 FYEKMQ (reference sequence). The chain's CDR3 is CASSLLGRTGDTEAFF. The CDR3 nucleotides read TGTGCCAGCAGCTTACTGGGGAGGACAGGGGACACTGAAGCTTTCTTT.

In DNA, the CDR3 is TGTGCCACCAGCAGAGACCCCCAGGGGCTTGGCTACACCTTC. It codes for CATSRDPQGLGYTF. The V gene is TRBV15, the J gene TRBJ1-2; the D gene is possibly TRBD1 (6 bases). Trimming took 0 bases from V and 7 from J, leaving 12 bases between them. Germline CDR1 and CDR2: LNHNV and YYDKDF (reference sequence). This CDR3 contains 14 residues.

J is TRBJ1-2 and V is TRBV29-1, with D possibly TRBD1 on 5 matching bases. Germline V gene sequence: CDR1 SQVTM, CDR2 ANQGSEA. Trimming stripped 7 bases from V and 3 bases from J, with 21 bases between. The CDR3 has 15 residues. This CDR3 is CSGCNRSGYDYGYTF. For the CDR3, the DNA is TGCAGCGGTTGCAATAGGTCAGGGTACGACTATGGCTACACCTTC.

J is TRBJ2-1 and V is TRBV5-1; 9 bases align to TRBD2. The CDR3 is made up of 15 amino acids. V lost 0 bases to trimming and J lost 7 bases; unmatched junction nucleotides: 5. Germline V gene lookup returns CDR1 SGHRS and CDR2 YFSETQ. As DNA, the CDR3 is TGCGCCAGCAGCTTGGTCGGCGGGAGGGGAAATGAGCAGTTCTTC. This encodes CASSLVGGRGNEQFF.

The table lists this clone with a count of one. This sequence joins TRBV1 and TRBJ2-3; whether TRBD1, the table's D call, matches the DNA was not checked. TRBV1 is flagged as a pseudogene. The CDR3 loop spans 16 amino acids. The CDR3 DNA sequence: TGCACCAGCAGCCAAAAAGTGTGCAGGAGCACAGATACGCAGTATTTT. It yields the protein CTSSQKVCRSTDTQYF.

J is TRBJ2-6 and V is TRBV6-6, with unresolved D. Germline lookup yields CDR1 MNHNY and CDR2 SVGAGI (reference sequence). The CDR3 is 15 residues long. V lost 2 bases, J lost 0 bases, and 5 bases lay in between. CDR3 bases: TGTGCCAGCAGTTACCGGTTCTCTGGGGCCAACGTCCTGACTTTC. Its translation is CASSYRFSGANVLTF.

V and J are TRBV6-5 and TRBJ1-1; 7 nucleotides match TRBD1. This CDR3 region has 15 residues. The germline V gene has CDR1 MNHEY and CDR2 SVGAGI. Trimming took 6 bases from V and 1 from J; bases not matched to a gene: 8. CDR3 DNA sequence: TGTGCCAGCAGCAGTGGACAGGTCAGGAACACTGAAGCTTTCTTT. Translation gives CASSSGQVRNTEAFF.

The chain recombines TRBV7-9 with TRBJ2-1, with TRBD1 identical over 9 bases. The CDR3 consists of 15 residues. Losses at the gene ends were 3 bases for V and 5 bases for J; bases not matched to a gene: 5. Per the germline V gene, CDR1 is SEHNR and CDR2 is FQNEAQ (reference sequence). CDR3 in DNA: TGTGCCAGCAGCTTGGGGGACAGGGACGACAATGAGCAGTTCTTC. This sequence encodes CASSLGDRDDNEQFF.